The sequence of this TCR beta chain was determined in a study of PD-1 blockade in classical Hodgkin lymphoma (TCRdb year 2020). Context from the whole study: Nivolumab dosing was 3 mg/kg intravenously every 2 weeks, continuing until either disease progression or unacceptable toxicity. To define a peripheral blood immune signature of response to PD-1 blockade in classical Hodgkin lymphoma, the study combined TCR beta sequencing with CyTOF. Results the study describes overall, beyond this receptor: The study was limited to a single clinical trial cohort, and causes of repertoire differences, possibly disease activity or prior therapy, remained undefined. By C4D1, a significant rise was seen in CD4+ TCR diversity but not in CD8+ TCR diversity (p=0.0027 vs p=0.16), and the rise was most apparent among complete responders (p=0.02). Diversity was lower in patients who began nivolumab less than 1 year after ASCT, so these patients were left out of later analyses to avoid confounding by immune reconstitution. Baseline TCR diversity was reported to be lower in newly diagnosed patients than in healthy donors and to be lower still in relapsed/refractory patients. Baseline diversity similar to that of newly diagnosed patients was observed in trial patients achieving complete response, whereas significantly lower diversity was observed in partial responders and progressors.

Interpreted using the paper, the time point label stands for: cycle 4 day 1 (C4D1), after more than five weeks of nivolumab. Every trial patient had relapsed following autologous stem cell transplantation, and prior brentuximab vedotin exposure was what differed among cohorts A, B and C. The trial cohort was composed of approximately 60 patients with relapsed/refractory classical Hodgkin lymphoma, for whom complete response, partial response or progressive disease was recorded as best overall response. Single-agent nivolumab was administered to trial patients in the multi-cohort phase II CheckMate 205 trial. An independent review committee assessed best overall response by applying the 2007 International Working Group response criteria. PBMCs from the trial were collected at three points: immediately before nivolumab initiation (C1D1), and during therapy at cycle 2 day 1 and cycle 4 day 1. Peripheral blood was collected in 8 mL Vacutainer Cell Preparation Tubes, from which PBMCs were isolated by centrifugation and then cryopreserved.

The Qiagen DNeasy kit was used to extract genomic DNA from unsorted PBMCs and from the negatively selected CD4+ and CD8+ fractions. Amplification of TCR beta CDR3 regions was done by immunoSEQ multiplex PCR with primers that anneal to V and J segments. A synthetic immune receptor repertoire was used to minimize amplification bias, and any residual bias was removed computationally once sequencing was done. The study's own analysis went as follows. Repertoire diversity was quantified as the Shannon entropy index using custom Python scripts. Unsorted, CD4+ and CD8+ repertoires were examined separately, except in combined analyses, for which CD4+ and CD8+ sequences were merged in silico. Clonal expansion was defined as a frequency increase of at least 2-fold after treatment compared with C1D1, and clones undetected at baseline were assigned a pseudocount of 0.5. Singleton clones were defined as clones with 0 or 1 copy at C1D1, and non-singleton clones were defined as clones with 2 or more copies. Clones expanded in unsorted samples were assigned a CD4+, CD8+ or unknown annotation through matching of protein sequences in sorted samples from the same patient. Wilcoxon tests on paired samples were used to test diversity changes from C1D1 to C4D1. TCRdb took this table from immuneACCESS and kept in-frame rearrangements with V and J called. Such tables lack part of the clones; where checked against another copy, unresolved V genes explain under half of the gap, and the rest is unexplained. V and J calls and clone size follow that table, whereas D and trimming were derived from the DNA. For this sample the table gives about 64,000 clones, of which roughly nine tenths were detected only once. The ten largest make up about 8% of the sample.

Remarks on this clone: There is no known antigen for this receptor. No base qualities exist here, and no much larger clone lies one base off it.

The germline V gene encodes CDR1 SQVTM and CDR2 ANQGSEA. Reading from cysteine to phenylalanine, the CDR3 counts 13 amino acids. Of all the DNA, just the CDR3 is kept, 39 bases in frame from base 1. A distance of 8 bases separates the germline ends of V and J, which lose 6 bases and 0 bases respectively. Sequences were derived from peripheral blood mononuclear cells (PBMCs), sampled before the fourth cycle of nivolumab. The chain employs TRBV29-1 and TRBJ2-2; the D gene remains uncertain. The TCR originated in a human donor with classical Hodgkin lymphoma. Here the CDR3 is given as CSVQTTNTGELFF. The bases read TGCAGCGTGCAAACAACGAACACCGGGGAGCTGTTTTTT.